The subject of this entry is one TCR beta chain. The data stem from a study of T cell changes during pregnancy in multiple sclerosis. With V trimmed by 5 bases and J by 1 base, 7 bases remained unmatched. Germline CDR1 reads LNHDA; CDR2 reads SQIVND (reference sequence). The CDR3 extends over 15 amino acids. Sequencing used immunoSEQ multiplex PCR; TCRdb keeps in-frame clones, though not all of them. The sample carries around 40,000 clones, around 92% recorded once. This clonotype was sampled from a female donor in good health, enrolled as a control in a pregnancy study. This chain joins TRBV19 and TRBJ2-7; 8 nucleotides match TRBD1. The source was CD4+ T cells from peripheral blood mononuclear cells, collected in the second trimester of pregnancy. As DNA, the CDR3 is TGTGCCAGTAGTGCAGGACAGGGAGGATCCTACGAGCAGTACTTC. It is translated as CASSAGQGGSYEQYF.